This entry is about one T cell receptor beta chain. This entry is derived from a study of blood T cell repertoires in COVID-19. Study context: From T cells, B-cell-depleted T cells, or PBMCs came the material, which was cDNA or gDNA.

Germline CDR1 is LNHNV and CDR2 is YYDKDF (reference sequence). V lost 0 bases to trimming and J lost 4 bases, with 12 bases between them. There are 15 residues in the CDR3. Sequencing was performed with immunoSEQ multiplex PCR; in TCRdb, only in-frame clones are kept and a portion is missing. Of some 200,000 clones listed, about nine tenths are singletons. The rearrangement links TRBV15 to TRBJ2-5; a weak D match, TRBD2 (6 bases). Material: peripheral blood. The clonotype comes from an older man with acute or convalescent COVID-19. Here the CDR3 DNA reads TGTGCCACCAGCAGAGATCGGGGGATCGGAGAGACCCAGTACTTC. Its translation: CATSRDRGIGETQYF. The full variable domain, rest sourced from reference TRBV15 and TRBJ2-5, is DAMVIQNPRYQVTQFGKPVTLSCSQTLNHNVMYWYQQKSSQAPKLLFHYYDKDFNNEADTPDNFQSRRPNTSFCFLDIRSPGLGDTAMYLCATSRDRGIGETQYFGPGTRLLVL.